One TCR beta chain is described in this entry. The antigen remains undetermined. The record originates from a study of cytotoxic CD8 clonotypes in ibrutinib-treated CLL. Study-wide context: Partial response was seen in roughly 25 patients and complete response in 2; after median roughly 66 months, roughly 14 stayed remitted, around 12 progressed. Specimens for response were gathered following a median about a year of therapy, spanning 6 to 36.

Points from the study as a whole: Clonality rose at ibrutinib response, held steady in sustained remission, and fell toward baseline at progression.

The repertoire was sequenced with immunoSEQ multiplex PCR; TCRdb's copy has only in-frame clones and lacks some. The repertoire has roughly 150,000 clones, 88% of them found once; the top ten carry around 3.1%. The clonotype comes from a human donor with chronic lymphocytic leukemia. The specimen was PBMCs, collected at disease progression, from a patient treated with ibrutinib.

The CDR3 nucleotides are TGCGCCAGCAGCCCCGGCGCCTACGAGCAGTACTTC. This translates into CASSPGAYEQYF. V usage is TRBV5-1 and J usage is TRBJ2-7; no firm D call. The germline CDR1 and CDR2 sequences are SGHRS and YFSETQ. V lost 4 bases and J lost 2, with 7 bases in between. The CDR3 runs 12 residues. Combining the CDR3 with reference TRBV5-1 and TRBJ2-7 gives the whole variable domain KAGVTQTPRYLIKTRGQQVTLSCSPISGHRSVSWYQQTPGQGLQFLFEYFSETQRNKGNFPGRFSGRQFSNSRSEMNVSTLELGDSALYLCASSPGAYEQYFGPGTRLTVT.